This TCR beta chain was found in a study of shared clonotypes between healthy human individuals. The table came from immunoSEQ multiplex PCR; TCRdb's copy has only in-frame clones and leaves some out. The table lists some 690,000 clones, about nine tenths of them singletons, with approximately 35% in the top ten. Trimming cost V 2 bases and J 1 base, with 12 bases left between them. The CDR3 totals 15 residues. Germline V gives CDR1 SGHTA, CDR2 FQGTGA. V gene TRBV7-3 combines with J gene TRBJ2-7; D may be TRBD1 (5 bases). This sequence originates from a man aged 18 to 30 in good health. Some clones in this sample may be carry-over from other donors' samples. Sequencing input: memory CD8+ T cells from PBMCs. The subset was: CD45RO+ cells pooled with CCR7-negative TemRA cells. CDR3 in DNA: TGTGCCAGCAGCTTACGGGCAGGGCAATCCTACGAGCAGTACTTC. The encoded protein is CASSLRAGQSYEQYF. The full variable domain, its missing parts supplied by reference TRBV7-3 and TRBJ2-7, is GAGVSQTPSNKVTEKGKYVELRCDPISGHTALYWYRQSLGQGPEFLIYFQGTGAADDSGLPNDRFFAVRPEGSVSTLKIQRTERGDSAVYLCASSLRAGQSYEQYFGPGTRLTVT.